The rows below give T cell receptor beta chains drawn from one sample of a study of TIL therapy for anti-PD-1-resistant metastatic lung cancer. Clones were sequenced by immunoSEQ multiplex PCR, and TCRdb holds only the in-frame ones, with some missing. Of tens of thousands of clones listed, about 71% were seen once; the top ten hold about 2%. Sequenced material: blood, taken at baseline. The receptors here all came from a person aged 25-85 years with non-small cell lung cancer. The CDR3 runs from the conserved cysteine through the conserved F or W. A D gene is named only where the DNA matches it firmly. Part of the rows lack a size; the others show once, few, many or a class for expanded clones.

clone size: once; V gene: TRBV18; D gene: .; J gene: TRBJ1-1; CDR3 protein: CASSPFYEIWNTEAFF; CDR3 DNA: TGTGCCAGCTCACCTTTTTACGAGATTTGGAACACTGAAGCTTTCTTT
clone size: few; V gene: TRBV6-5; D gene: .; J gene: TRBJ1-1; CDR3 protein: CASYTGSTEAFF; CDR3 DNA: TGTGCCAGTTACACAGGGAGCACTGAAGCTTTCTTT
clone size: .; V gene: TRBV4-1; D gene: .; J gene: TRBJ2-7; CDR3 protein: CASSQDRGGNEQYF; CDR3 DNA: TGCGCCAGCAGCCAAGATAGAGGGGGGAACGAGCAGTACTTC
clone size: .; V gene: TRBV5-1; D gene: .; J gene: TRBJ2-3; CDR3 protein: CASSLYRSSSAVTDTQYF; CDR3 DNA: TGCGCCAGCAGCTTGTACCGTTCGTCGTCCGCAGTCACAGATACGCAGTATTTT
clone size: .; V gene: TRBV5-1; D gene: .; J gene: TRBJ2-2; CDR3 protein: CASSFLSGRNTGELFF; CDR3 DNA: TGCGCCAGCAGCTTCCTTTCGGGACGGAACACCGGGGAGCTGTTTTTT
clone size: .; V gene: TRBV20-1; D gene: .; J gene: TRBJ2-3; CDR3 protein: CSASSPGRASTDTQYF; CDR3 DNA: TGCAGTGCTAGTTCCCCAGGTAGAGCTAGCACAGATACGCAGTATTTT
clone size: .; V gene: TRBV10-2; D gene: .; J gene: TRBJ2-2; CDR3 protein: CASSESETGELFF; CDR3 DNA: TGCGCCAGCAGTGAGTCCGAGACCGGGGAGCTGTTTTTT
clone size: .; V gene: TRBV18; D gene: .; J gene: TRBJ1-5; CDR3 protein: CASSPTIRSNQPQHF; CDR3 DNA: TGTGCCAGCTCACCGACAATTAGGAGCAATCAGCCCCAGCATTTT
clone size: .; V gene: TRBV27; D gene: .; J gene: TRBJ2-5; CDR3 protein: CASSQGAAGGPVQETQYF; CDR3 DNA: TGTGCCAGCAGTCAGGGGGCGGCGGGGGGGCCGGTCCAAGAGACCCAGTACTTC
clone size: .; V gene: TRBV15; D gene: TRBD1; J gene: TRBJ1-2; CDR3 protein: CATSVDRGSMWDGYTF; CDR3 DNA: TGTGCCACCAGCGTGGACAGGGGATCTATGTGGGATGGCTACACCTTC
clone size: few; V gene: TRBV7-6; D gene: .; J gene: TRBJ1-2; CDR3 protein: CASSPSRWGGRGYTF; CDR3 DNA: TGTGCCAGCAGCCCGAGTCGGTGGGGTGGCCGGGGCTACACCTTC
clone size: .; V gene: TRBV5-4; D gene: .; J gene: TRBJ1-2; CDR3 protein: CASSSGADYGYTF; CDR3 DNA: TGTGCCAGCAGCTCGGGGGCGGACTATGGCTACACCTTC
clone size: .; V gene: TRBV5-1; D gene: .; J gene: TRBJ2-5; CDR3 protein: CASSLGASQETQYF; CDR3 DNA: TGCGCCAGCAGCTTGGGTGCTAGCCAAGAGACCCAGTACTTC
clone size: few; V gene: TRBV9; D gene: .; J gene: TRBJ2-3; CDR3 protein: CASSVSTRGDTQYF; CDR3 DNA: TGTGCCAGCAGCGTCTCGACTAGGGGAGATACGCAGTATTTT
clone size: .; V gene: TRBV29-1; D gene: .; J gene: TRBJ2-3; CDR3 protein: CSVGSTGWGTDTQYF; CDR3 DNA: TGCAGCGTTGGGAGTACAGGGTGGGGCACAGATACGCAGTATTTT
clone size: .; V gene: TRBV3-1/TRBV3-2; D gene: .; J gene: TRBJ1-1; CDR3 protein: CASSYIGSNTEAFF; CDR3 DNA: TGTGCCAGCAGCTACATCGGGTCGAACACTGAAGCTTTCTTT
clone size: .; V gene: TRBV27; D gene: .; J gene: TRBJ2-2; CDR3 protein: CASSLSDYPRATGELFF; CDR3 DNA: TGTGCCAGCAGTTTATCGGACTACCCCAGGGCCACCGGGGAGCTGTTTTTT
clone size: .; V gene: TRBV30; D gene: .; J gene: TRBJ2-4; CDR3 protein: CAWSPGRYKNIQYF; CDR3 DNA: TGTGCCTGGAGTCCGGGTCGGTACAAAAACATTCAGTACTTC
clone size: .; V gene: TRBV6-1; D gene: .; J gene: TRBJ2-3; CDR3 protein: CASSESYGGEDTQYF; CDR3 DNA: TGTGCCAGCAGTGAAAGCTACGGAGGGGAGGATACGCAGTATTTT
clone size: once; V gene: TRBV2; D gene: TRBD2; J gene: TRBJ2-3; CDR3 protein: CASRGLAGGSDTQYF; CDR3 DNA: TGTGCCAGCAGGGGACTAGCGGGAGGATCAGATACGCAGTATTTT
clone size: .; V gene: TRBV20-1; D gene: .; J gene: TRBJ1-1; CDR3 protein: CSAITWGPASF; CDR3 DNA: TGCAGTGCTATCACCTGGGGGCCAGCCAGCTTT
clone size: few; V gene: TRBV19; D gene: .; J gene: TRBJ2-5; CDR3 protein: CASSDQVQETQYF; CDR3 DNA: TGTGCCAGTAGTGACCAGGTCCAAGAGACCCAGTACTTC
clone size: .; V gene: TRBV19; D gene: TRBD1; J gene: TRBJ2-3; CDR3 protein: CASSVWTGAGDTQYF; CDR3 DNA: TGTGCCAGTAGTGTTTGGACAGGGGCGGGAGATACGCAGTATTTT
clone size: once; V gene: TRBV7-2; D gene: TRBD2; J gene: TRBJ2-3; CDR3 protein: CASIPGLPTDTQYF; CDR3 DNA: TGTGCCAGCATCCCGGGACTACCGACAGATACGCAGTATTTT
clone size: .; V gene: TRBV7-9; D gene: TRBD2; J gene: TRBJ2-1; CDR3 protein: CASSLALAGAYNEQFF; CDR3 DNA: TGTGCCAGCAGCTTAGCGCTGGCGGGAGCCTACAATGAGCAGTTCTTC
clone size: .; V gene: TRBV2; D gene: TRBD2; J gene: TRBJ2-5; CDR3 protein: CATLAGAGQETQYF; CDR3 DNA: TGTGCCACCTTAGCGGGAGCTGGGCAAGAGACCCAGTACTTC
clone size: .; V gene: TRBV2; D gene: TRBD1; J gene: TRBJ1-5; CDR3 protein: CASVQGASDQPQHF; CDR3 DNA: TGTGCCAGCGTCCAGGGGGCTTCGGATCAGCCCCAGCATTTT
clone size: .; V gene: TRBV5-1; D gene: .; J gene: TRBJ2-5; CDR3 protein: CASSLSMVGRETQYF; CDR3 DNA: TGCGCCAGCAGCTTGAGTATGGTAGGGCGGGAGACCCAGTACTTC
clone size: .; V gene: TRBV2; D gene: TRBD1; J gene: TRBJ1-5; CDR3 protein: CASSGQGNNQPQHF; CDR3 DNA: TGTGCCAGCAGTGGACAGGGGAACAATCAGCCCCAGCATTTT
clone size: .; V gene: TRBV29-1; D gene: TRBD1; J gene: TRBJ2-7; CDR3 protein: CSVDKAGTGLGEQYF; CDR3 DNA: TGCAGCGTTGATAAAGCCGGGACAGGCCTTGGCGAGCAGTACTTC
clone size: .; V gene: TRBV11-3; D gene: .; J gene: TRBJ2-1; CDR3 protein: CASSLVGEPYNEQFF; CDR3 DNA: TGTGCCAGCAGCTTAGTGGGGGAACCCTACAATGAGCAGTTCTTC
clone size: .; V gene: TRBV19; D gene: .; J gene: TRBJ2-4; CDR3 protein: CASSIRGSAYF; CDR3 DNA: TGTGCCAGTAGTATAAGGGGGTCGGCGTACTTC
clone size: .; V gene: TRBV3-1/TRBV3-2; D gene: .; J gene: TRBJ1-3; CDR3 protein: CASSLGTRSGNTIYF; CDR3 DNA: TGTGCCAGCAGCCTCGGGACTCGCTCTGGAAACACCATATATTTT
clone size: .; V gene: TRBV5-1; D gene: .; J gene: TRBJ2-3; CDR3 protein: CASSSVGDLGDTQYF; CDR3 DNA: TGCGCCAGCAGCTCAGTCGGGGACCTCGGGGATACGCAGTATTTT
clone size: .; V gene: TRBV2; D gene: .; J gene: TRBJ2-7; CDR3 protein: CASRDSPSYEQYF; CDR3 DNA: TGTGCCAGCAGGGACTCCCCCTCCTACGAGCAGTACTTC
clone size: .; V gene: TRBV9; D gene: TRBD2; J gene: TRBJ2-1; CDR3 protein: CASSSDSGGSRDEQFF; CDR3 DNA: TGTGCCAGCAGCTCGGATAGCGGGGGGTCGAGGGATGAGCAGTTCTTC
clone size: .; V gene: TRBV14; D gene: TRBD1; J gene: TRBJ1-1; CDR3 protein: CASSHSGGNTEAFF; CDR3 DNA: TGTGCCAGCAGCCATTCAGGGGGGAACACTGAAGCTTTCTTT
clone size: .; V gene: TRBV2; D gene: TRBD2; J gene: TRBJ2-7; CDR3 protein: CASSGGAGGYEQYF; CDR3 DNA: TGTGCCAGCAGTGGTGGAGCGGGGGGCTACGAGCAGTACTTC
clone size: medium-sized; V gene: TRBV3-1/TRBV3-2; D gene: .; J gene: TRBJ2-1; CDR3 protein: CASSQRYNEQFF; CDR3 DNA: TGTGCCAGCAGCCAAAGGTACAATGAGCAGTTCTTC
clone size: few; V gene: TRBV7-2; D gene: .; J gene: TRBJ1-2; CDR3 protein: CASSSPRGTGGYTF; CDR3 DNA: TGTGCCAGCAGCTCTCCTCGGGGAACAGGAGGCTACACCTTC
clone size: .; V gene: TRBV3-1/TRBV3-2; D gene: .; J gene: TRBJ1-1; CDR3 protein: CASSHHGGRTEAFF; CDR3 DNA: TGTGCCAGCAGCCATCATGGGGGGAGGACTGAAGCTTTCTTT
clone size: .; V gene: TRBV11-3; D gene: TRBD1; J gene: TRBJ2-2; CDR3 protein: CASSLYRGTGELFF; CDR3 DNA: TGTGCCAGCAGCTTATACAGGGGGACCGGGGAGCTGTTTTTT
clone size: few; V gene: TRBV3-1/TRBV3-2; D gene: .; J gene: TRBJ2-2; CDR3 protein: CASSLYGELFF; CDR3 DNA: TGTGCCAGCAGCCTATACGGGGAGCTGTTTTTT
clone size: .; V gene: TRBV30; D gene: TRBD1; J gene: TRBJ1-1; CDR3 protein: CAEKDRGFGDAFF; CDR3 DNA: TGTGCCGAGAAGGACAGGGGGTTTGGAGACGCTTTCTTT
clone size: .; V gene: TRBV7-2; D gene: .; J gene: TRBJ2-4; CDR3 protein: CASSLEGHRAKNIQYF; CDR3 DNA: TGTGCCAGCAGCTTAGAGGGACATAGAGCCAAAAACATTCAGTACTTC
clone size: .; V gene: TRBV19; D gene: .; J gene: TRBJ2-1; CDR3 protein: CASSIAQWNEQFF; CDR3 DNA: TGTGCCAGTAGTATAGCTCAGTGGAATGAGCAGTTCTTC
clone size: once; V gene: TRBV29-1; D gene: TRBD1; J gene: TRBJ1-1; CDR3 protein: CSASTGTANTEAFF; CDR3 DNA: TGCAGCGCTTCAACCGGGACAGCGAACACTGAAGCTTTCTTT